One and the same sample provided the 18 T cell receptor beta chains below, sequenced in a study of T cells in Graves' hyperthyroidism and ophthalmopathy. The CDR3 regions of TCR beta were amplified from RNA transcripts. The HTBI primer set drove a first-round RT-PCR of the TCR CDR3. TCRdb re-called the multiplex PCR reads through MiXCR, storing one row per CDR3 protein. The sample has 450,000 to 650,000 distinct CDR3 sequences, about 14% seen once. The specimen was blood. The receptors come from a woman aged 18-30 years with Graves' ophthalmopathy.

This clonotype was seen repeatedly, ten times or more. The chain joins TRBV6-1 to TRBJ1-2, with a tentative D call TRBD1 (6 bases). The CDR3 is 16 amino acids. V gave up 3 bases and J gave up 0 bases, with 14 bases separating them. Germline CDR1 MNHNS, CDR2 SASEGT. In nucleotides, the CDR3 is TGTGCCAGCAGTGAGACGGGACATCCCTCTAACTATGGCTACACCTTC. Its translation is CASSETGHPSNYGYTF.

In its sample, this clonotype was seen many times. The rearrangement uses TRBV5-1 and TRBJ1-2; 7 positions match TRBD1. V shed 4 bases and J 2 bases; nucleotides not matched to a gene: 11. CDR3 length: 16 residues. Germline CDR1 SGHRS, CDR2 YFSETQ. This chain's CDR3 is CASSTYTGTENYGYTF. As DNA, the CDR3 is TGCGCCAGCAGCACCTACACCGGGACAGAAAACTATGGCTACACCTTC.

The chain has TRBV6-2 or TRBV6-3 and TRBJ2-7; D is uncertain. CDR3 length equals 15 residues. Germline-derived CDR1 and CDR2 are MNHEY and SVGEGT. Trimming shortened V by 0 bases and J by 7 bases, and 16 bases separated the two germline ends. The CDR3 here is CASSYSESATTEQYF. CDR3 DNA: TGTGCCAGCAGTTACTCAGAGAGCGCTACTACGGAGCAGTACTTC.

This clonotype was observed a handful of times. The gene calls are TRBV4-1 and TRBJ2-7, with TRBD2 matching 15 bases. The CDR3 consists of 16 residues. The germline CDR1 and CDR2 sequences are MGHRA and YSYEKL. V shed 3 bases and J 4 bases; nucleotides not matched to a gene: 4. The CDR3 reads CASSHGGLAGGYEQYF. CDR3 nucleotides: TGCGCCAGCAGCCACGGAGGACTAGCGGGAGGGTACGAGCAGTACTTC.

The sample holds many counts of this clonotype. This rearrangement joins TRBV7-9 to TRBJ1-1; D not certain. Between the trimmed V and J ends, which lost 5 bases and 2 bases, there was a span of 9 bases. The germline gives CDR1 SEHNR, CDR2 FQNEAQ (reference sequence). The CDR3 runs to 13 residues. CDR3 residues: CASSLPPNTEAFF. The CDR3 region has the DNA TGTGCCAGCAGCCTCCCCCCAAACACTGAAGCTTTCTTT. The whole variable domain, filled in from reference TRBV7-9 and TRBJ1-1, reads DTGVSQNPRHKITKRGQNVTFRCDPISEHNRLYWYRQTLGQGPEFLTYFQNEAQLEKSRLLSDRFSAERPKGSFSTLEIQRTEQGDSAMYLCASSLPPNTEAFFGQGTRLTVV.

CDR3 DNA: TGCGCCAGCAGCCAAGATGGCGGGGCAACTAATGAAAAACTGTTTTTT. Its translation: CASSQDGGATNEKLFF. The chain combines TRBV4-3 with TRBJ1-4; D not certain. Germline CDR1 reads LGHNA; CDR2 reads YSLEER. Trimming cost V 0 bases and J 0 bases, with 8 bases left between them. CDR3 size: 16 residues.

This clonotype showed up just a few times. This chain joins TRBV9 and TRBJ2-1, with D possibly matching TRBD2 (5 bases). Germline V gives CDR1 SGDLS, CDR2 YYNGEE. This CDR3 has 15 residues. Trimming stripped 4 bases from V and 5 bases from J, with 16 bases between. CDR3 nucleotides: TGTGCCAGCAGCCCCTGGGAGCTTCGGGACAATGAGCAGTTCTTC. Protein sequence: CASSPWELRDNEQFF.

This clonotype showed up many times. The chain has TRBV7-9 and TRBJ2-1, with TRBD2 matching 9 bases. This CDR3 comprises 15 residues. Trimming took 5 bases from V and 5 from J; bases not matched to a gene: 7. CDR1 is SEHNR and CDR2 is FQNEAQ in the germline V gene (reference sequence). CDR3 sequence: CASSPGTSWDNEQFF. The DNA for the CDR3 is TGTGCCAGCAGCCCAGGGACTAGCTGGGACAATGAGCAGTTCTTC.

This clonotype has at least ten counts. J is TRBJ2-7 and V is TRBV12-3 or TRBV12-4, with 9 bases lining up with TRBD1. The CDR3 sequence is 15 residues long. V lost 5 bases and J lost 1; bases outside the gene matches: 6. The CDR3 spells CASSNPGQGSYEQYF. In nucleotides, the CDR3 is TGTGCCAGCAGTAATCCGGGACAGGGATCCTACGAGCAGTACTTC.

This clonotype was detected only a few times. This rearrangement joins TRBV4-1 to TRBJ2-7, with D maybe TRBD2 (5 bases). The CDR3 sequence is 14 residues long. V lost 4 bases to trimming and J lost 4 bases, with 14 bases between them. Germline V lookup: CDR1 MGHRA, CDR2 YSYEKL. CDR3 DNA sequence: TGCGCCAGCAGCCCGGAGCGGTTCGCGTACGAGCAGTACTTC. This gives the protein CASSPERFAYEQYF.

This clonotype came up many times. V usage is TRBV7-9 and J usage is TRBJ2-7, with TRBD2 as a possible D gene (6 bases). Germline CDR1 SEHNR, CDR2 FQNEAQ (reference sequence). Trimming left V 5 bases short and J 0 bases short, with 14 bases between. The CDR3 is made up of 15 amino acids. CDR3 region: CASSPLGGSSYEQYF. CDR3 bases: TGTGCCAGCAGCCCCCTGGGGGGAAGCTCCTACGAGCAGTACTTC.

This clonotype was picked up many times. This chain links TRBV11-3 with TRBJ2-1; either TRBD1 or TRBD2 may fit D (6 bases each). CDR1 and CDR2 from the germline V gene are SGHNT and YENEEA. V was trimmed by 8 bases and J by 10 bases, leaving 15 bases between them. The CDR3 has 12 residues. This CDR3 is CASHGGGSEQFF. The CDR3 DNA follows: TGTGCCAGCCATGGAGGGGGGTCCGAGCAGTTCTTC.

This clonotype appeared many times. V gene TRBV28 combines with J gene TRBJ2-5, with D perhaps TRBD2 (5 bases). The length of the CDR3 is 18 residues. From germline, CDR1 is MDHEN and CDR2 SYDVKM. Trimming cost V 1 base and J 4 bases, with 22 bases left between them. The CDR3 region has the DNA TGTGCCAGCAGTTTATTTCAAGGATTCGAGGGTTTGGGAGAGACCCAGTACTTC. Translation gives CASSLFQGFEGLGETQYF.

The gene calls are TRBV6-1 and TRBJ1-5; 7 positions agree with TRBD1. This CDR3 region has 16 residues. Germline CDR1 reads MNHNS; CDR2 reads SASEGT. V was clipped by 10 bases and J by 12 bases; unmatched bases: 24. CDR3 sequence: CATLGRGQSISLGQHF. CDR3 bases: TGTGCCACCCTTGGGAGGGGACAGTCCATATCATTGGGCCAGCATTTT.

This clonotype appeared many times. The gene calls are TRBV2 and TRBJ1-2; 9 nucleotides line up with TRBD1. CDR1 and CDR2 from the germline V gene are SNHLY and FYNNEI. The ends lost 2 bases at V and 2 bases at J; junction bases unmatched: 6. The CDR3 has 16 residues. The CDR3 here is CASSESRTGENYGYTF. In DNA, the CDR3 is TGTGCCAGCAGTGAAAGTAGGACAGGGGAAAACTATGGCTACACCTTC.

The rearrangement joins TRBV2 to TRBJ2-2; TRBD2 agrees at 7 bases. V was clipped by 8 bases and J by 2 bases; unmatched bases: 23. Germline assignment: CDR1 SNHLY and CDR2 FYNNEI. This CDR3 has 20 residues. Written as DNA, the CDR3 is TGTGCCAGCCCCCATAGTCCGATCCCCGCCCGGGGACTAAACACCGGGGAGCTGTTTTTT. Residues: CASPHSPIPARGLNTGELFF.

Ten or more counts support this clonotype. CDR3 sequence: CSARDRRVTEAFF. For the CDR3, the DNA is TGCAGTGCTAGAGATCGTAGGGTCACTGAAGCTTTCTTT. This chain connects TRBV20-1 to TRBJ1-1; D uncertain. Trimming took 0 bases from V and 4 from J, leaving 9 bases between them. Germline CDR1 is DFQATT and CDR2 is SNEGSKA (reference sequence). The CDR3 contains 13 residues.

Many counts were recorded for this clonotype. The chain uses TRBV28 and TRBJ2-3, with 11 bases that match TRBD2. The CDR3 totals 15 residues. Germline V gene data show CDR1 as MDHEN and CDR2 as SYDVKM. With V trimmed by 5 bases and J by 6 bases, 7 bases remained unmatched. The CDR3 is CASSPLAGGVDTQYF. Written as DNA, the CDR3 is TGTGCCAGCAGTCCCTTAGCGGGAGGGGTTGATACGCAGTATTTT.